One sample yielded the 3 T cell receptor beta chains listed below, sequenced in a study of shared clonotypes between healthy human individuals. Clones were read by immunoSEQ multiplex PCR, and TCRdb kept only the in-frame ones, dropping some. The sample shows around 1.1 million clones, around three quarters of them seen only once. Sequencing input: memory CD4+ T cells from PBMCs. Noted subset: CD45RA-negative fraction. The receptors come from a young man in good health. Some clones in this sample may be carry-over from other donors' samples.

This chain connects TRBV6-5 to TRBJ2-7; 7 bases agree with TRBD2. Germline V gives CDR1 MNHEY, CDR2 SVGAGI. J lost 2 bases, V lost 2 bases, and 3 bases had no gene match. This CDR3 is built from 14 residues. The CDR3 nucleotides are TGTGCCAGCAGTTACGGCGGGGGTACCTACGAGCAGTACTTC. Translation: CASSYGGGTYEQYF.

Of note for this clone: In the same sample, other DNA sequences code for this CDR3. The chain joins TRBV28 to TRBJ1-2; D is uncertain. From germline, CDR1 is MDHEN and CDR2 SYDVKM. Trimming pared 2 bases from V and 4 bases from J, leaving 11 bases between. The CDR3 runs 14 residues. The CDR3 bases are TGTGCCAGCAGTTTAGGAGGGCTCGGCTATGGCTACACCTTC. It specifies CASSLGGLGYGYTF.

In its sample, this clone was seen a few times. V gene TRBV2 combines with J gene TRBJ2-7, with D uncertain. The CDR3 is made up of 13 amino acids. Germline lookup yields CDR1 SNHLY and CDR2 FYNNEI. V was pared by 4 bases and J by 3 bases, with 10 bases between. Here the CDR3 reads CASSAHKDYEQYF. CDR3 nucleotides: TGTGCCAGCAGTGCCCACAAGGACTACGAGCAGTACTTC.